Below, 25 T cell receptor beta chains from the same sample are listed, as sequenced in a study of intratumoral heterogeneity in liver cancer. The protocol was immunoSEQ multiplex PCR, while the TCRdb copy is restricted to in-frame clones and leaves out a portion. This table has 5,500 to 7,500 clones, approximately 72% appearing once. The sample in question was tumor-adjacent normal tissue, obtained before any cancer treatment. These receptors were obtained from a man in his 70s with hepatocellular carcinoma.

The rearrangement uses TRBV11-3 and TRBJ1-1; 9 bases fit TRBD1. With 5 bases clipped from V and 5 bases from J, the junction kept 3 bases outside the gene matches. Germline CDR1 reads SGHNT; CDR2 reads YENEEA. This CDR3 is built from 13 residues. CDR3 nucleotide sequence: TGTGCCAGCAGCATCGGACAGGGGACTGAAGCTTTCTTT. Translated, it gives CASSIGQGTEAFF. Filled out from reference TRBV11-3 and TRBJ1-1, the complete variable domain reads EAGVVQSPRYKIIEKKQPVAFWCNPISGHNTLYWYLQNLGQGPELLIRYENEEAVDDSQLPKDRFSAERLKGVDSTLKIQPAELGDSAVYLCASSIGQGTEAFFGQGTRLTVV.

The chain employs TRBV29-1 and TRBJ2-1; a weak D match, TRBD1 (5 bases). The CDR3 covers 14 residues. Per germline, CDR1 SQVTM and CDR2 ANQGSEA. Between the trimmed V and J ends, which lost 6 bases and 0 bases, there was a span of 12 bases. The CDR3 DNA reads as TGCAGCGTCCGCGACAGATCCTCCTACAATGAGCAGTTCTTC. The encoded protein is CSVRDRSSYNEQFF.

This chain joins TRBV6-6 and TRBJ2-5, with 7 bases that match TRBD2. The CDR3 consists of 18 residues. Germline V lookup: CDR1 MNHNY, CDR2 SVGAGI (reference sequence). The ends lost 5 bases at V and 5 bases at J; junction bases unmatched: 20. CDR3 bases: TGTGCCAGCAGTCGGGCCGGGACTTACGGCAGGCGGGGGGAGACCCAGTACTTC. It encodes CASSRAGTYGRRGETQYF.

The CDR3 DNA sequence: TGTGCCAGCAGTCCCCTAGGACAGGGAATCTACGAGCAGTACGTC. This encodes CASSPLGQGIYEQYV. This chain uses TRBV28 with TRBJ2-7, with TRBD1 matching 8 bases. The V gene's germline CDR1 is MDHEN and CDR2 SYDVKM. The V and J ends lost 5 bases and 3 bases, in that order; junction bases with no gene match: 9. The CDR3 covers 15 residues.

This clone is large (0.1 to 1%) by share. The chain uses TRBV19 and TRBJ1-6; D is possibly TRBD1 (6 bases). The CDR3 sequence is 16 residues long. CDR1 and CDR2 (germline): LNHDA, SQIVND (reference sequence). Trimming took 4 bases from V and 2 from J, leaving 12 bases between them. The DNA of the CDR3 is TGTGCCAGTAGTAAGCCAAACAGGGCCTATAATTCACCCCTCCACTTT. Translation: CASSKPNRAYNSPLHF. Drawing the rest from reference TRBV19 and TRBJ1-6, the complete variable domain is DGGITQSPKYLFRKEGQNVTLSCEQNLNHDAMYWYRQDPGQGLRLIYYSQIVNDFQKGDIAEGYSVSREKKESFPLTVTSAQKNPTAFYLCASSKPNRAYNSPLHFGNGTRLTVT.

The rearrangement uses TRBV5-1 and TRBJ2-1; D might be TRBD1 (6 bases). V was trimmed by 6 bases and J by 0 bases, leaving 13 bases between them. Germline lookup yields CDR1 SGHRS and CDR2 YFSETQ. The length of the CDR3 is 15 residues. CDR3 residues: CASKNRVDSYNEQFF. Written as DNA, the CDR3 is TGCGCCAGCAAAAACAGGGTAGACTCCTACAATGAGCAGTTCTTC. The full variable domain, with the rest looked up from reference TRBV5-1 and TRBJ2-1, is KAGVTQTPRYLIKTRGQQVTLSCSPISGHRSVSWYQQTPGQGLQFLFEYFSETQRNKGNFPGRFSGRQFSNSRSEMNVSTLELGDSALYLCASKNRVDSYNEQFFGPGTRLTVL.

This clone was seen once. This chain uses TRBV12-3 or TRBV12-4 with TRBJ1-3; D remains unclear. The CDR3 loop spans 12 amino acids. V was clipped by 2 bases and J by 4 bases, with 3 bases between them. The CDR3 loop is CASSLWGNTIYF. In DNA form, the CDR3 reads TGTGCCAGCAGTTTATGGGGAAACACCATATATTTT.

This chain uses TRBV7-8 with TRBJ1-2; D is perhaps TRBD1 (6 bases). CDR1 and CDR2 (germline): SGHVS, FQNEAQ. V lost 5 bases and J lost 3, with 13 bases in between. The CDR3 runs 14 residues. In DNA form, the CDR3 reads TGTGCCAGCAGCATACAGGGAGGAGACTATGGCTACACCTTC. It specifies CASSIQGGDYGYTF.

This clone is labeled medium-sized. The chain links TRBV14 to TRBJ1-1; no reliable D call. V shed 1 base and J shed 0 bases, with 9 bases lying between them. Germline CDR1 reads SGHDN; CDR2 reads FVKESK. CDR3 length equals 15 residues. As DNA, the CDR3 is TGTGCCAGCAGCCAAGTGATGGCCTTGAACACTGAAGCTTTCTTT. Its protein product is CASSQVMALNTEAFF. The full variable domain, completed using reference TRBV14 and TRBJ1-1, is EAGVTQFPSHSVIEKGQTVTLRCDPISGHDNLYWYRRVMGKEIKFLLHFVKESKQDESGMPNNRFLAERTGGTYSTLKVQPAELEDSGVYFCASSQVMALNTEAFFGQGTRLTVV.

By frequency in the sample, this clone is large (0.1 to 1%). The chain couples TRBV7-9 to TRBJ1-3; no clear D. Germline V CDR1 and CDR2: SEHNR, FQNEAQ (reference sequence). The CDR3 covers 14 residues. The V gene lost 1 base and the J gene lost 0 bases, with 4 bases spanning the gap. CDR3 amino acids: CASSLVGSGNTIYF. The CDR3 nucleotides are TGTGCCAGCAGCTTAGTAGGCTCTGGAAACACCATATATTTT.

The rearrangement joins TRBV3-1 (or the pseudogene TRBV3-2) to TRBJ1-2, with a weak D call TRBD1 (5 bases). Germline assignment: CDR1 LGHDT and CDR2 YNNKEL (reference sequence). V gave up 1 base and J gave up 0 bases, with 9 bases separating them. The CDR3 length is 15 residues. CDR3 in amino acids: CASSQGQPSNYGYTF. The CDR3 DNA reads as TGTGCCAGCAGCCAAGGACAGCCTTCTAACTATGGCTACACCTTC.

The count of this clone is one. In DNA, the CDR3 is TGCAGCGCCCTGGACAGGGGAGAGGCGAACACTGAAGCTTTCTTT. The encoded protein is CSALDRGEANTEAFF. The genes are TRBV29-1 and TRBJ1-1, with 9 positions matching TRBD1. Germline values: CDR1 SQVTM, CDR2 ANQGSEA. Trimming at V came to 7 bases and at J to 1 base, leaving 10 bases not matched to a gene. The CDR3 is 15 residues long. Combining the CDR3 with reference TRBV29-1 and TRBJ1-1 gives the whole variable domain SAVISQKPSRDICQRGTSLTIQCQVDSQVTMMFWYRQQPGQSLTLIATANQGSEATYESGFVIDKFPISRPNLTFSTLTVSNMSPEDSSIYLCSALDRGEANTEAFFGQGTRLTVV.

This clone turned up a few times. The rearrangement uses TRBV6-5 and TRBJ1-6, with 7 bases fitting TRBD1. This CDR3 is built from 14 residues. Germline trimming cut 7 bases from V and 9 bases from J; bases unmatched to any gene: 9. CDR1 is MNHEY and CDR2 is SVGAGI in the germline V gene. DNA for the CDR3: TGTGCCAGCAACCCCGAGGGGGCAGGTTCACCCCTCCACTTT. Amino acids: CASNPEGAGSPLHF.

This chain joins TRBV30 and TRBJ1-1; D unresolved. Germline V gene lookup returns CDR1 GTSNPN and CDR2 SVGIG (reference sequence). Deletions cut 4 bases from V and 3 bases from J, with 12 bases between. The CDR3 contains 13 residues. The CDR3 here is CAWTRGQYTEAFF. In DNA form, the CDR3 reads TGTGCCTGGACGAGAGGTCAGTACACTGAAGCTTTCTTT.

The chain is built from TRBV5-5 and TRBJ2-5, with TRBD1 matching 8 bases. Germline V gene lookup returns CDR1 SGHKS and CDR2 YYEKEE (reference sequence). The CDR3 totals 18 residues. Losses at the gene ends were 4 bases for V and 5 bases for J; bases not matched to a gene: 19. CDR3 bases: TGTGCCAGCAGCATAGGACAGGGTAGCAGGGGGGCCGGGGAGACCCAGTACTTC. It translates to CASSIGQGSRGAGETQYF.

The chain is built from TRBV6-1 and TRBJ1-4; 8 bases agree with TRBD1. The germline gives CDR1 MNHNS, CDR2 SASEGT. This CDR3 is 15 amino acids long. V lost 3 bases and J lost 6; bases outside the gene matches: 6. The CDR3 sequence is CASSDQGAGDEKLFF. For the CDR3, the DNA is TGTGCCAGCAGTGACCAGGGGGCGGGCGATGAAAAACTGTTTTTT.

The V and J genes are TRBV6-2 or TRBV6-3 and TRBJ2-1, with a tentative D call TRBD2 (5 bases). V dropped 2 bases and J dropped 0 bases, with 8 bases sitting between them. CDR1 MNHEY and CDR2 SVGEGT come from the germline V gene. The CDR3 consists of 15 residues. For the CDR3, the DNA is TGTGCCAGCAGTTACGCGGGCAGCTCCTACAATGAGCAGTTCTTC. Translating it yields CASSYAGSSYNEQFF.

V gene TRBV5-1 combines with J gene TRBJ2-5; D is ambiguous. V was cut by 4 bases and J by 4 bases, with 11 bases left in between. Germline CDR1 is SGHRS and CDR2 is YFSETQ. CDR3 size: 13 residues. The CDR3: CASSPPGLETQYF. DNA of the CDR3: TGCGCCAGCAGCCCACCGGGTTTAGAGACCCAGTACTTC.

The V and J genes are TRBV5-1 and TRBJ2-2; D unclear. The CDR3 runs 13 residues. Deletions cut 5 bases from V and 4 bases from J, with 9 bases between. Germline values: CDR1 SGHRS, CDR2 YFSETQ. CDR3 loop: CASRVGSTGELFF. The CDR3 bases are TGCGCCAGCAGGGTGGGGTCCACCGGGGAGCTGTTTTTT.

The rearrangement links TRBV7-9 to TRBJ2-1, with 8 nucleotides matching TRBD2. The germline gives CDR1 SEHNR, CDR2 FQNEAQ (reference sequence). The CDR3 length is 15 residues. V lost 2 bases to trimming and J lost 10 bases; unmatched junction nucleotides: 10. The CDR3 nucleotides are TGTGCCAGCAGCTTACGTCCGGGGGGGTTGGACGAGCAGTTCTTC. This translates into CASSLRPGGLDEQFF.

The chain is built from TRBV4-1 and TRBJ1-5; D not certain. Germline CDR1 reads MGHRA; CDR2 reads YSYEKL. Trimming took off 1 base at V and 0 bases at J, with 7 bases between the two ends. This CDR3 has 15 amino acids. CDR3: CASSQVRDSNQPQHF. The DNA of the CDR3 is TGCGCCAGCAGCCAAGTGAGGGATAGCAATCAGCCCCAGCATTTT.

Judged by abundance, this clone is medium-sized. V and J are TRBV7-8 and TRBJ1-5, with TRBD1 as a possible D gene (6 bases). Germline lookup yields CDR1 SGHVS and CDR2 FQNEAQ. The CDR3 spans 17 residues. V shed 5 bases and J shed 0 bases, with 17 bases lying between them. Here the CDR3 reads CASSPMGGGNSNQPQHF. Written as DNA, the CDR3 is TGTGCCAGCAGCCCCATGGGAGGGGGAAATAGCAATCAGCCCCAGCATTTT.

This chain links TRBV5-1 with TRBJ1-5, with 10 nucleotides matching TRBD1. The germline gives CDR1 SGHRS, CDR2 YFSETQ. This CDR3 spans 15 amino acids. Trimming cost V 4 bases and J 1 base; bases outside gene matches: 2. The CDR3 loop reads CASSPGQGSNQPQHF. In DNA, the CDR3 is TGCGCCAGCAGCCCGGGACAGGGGAGCAATCAGCCCCAGCATTTT.

This clone was seen just once. This chain uses TRBV7-2 with TRBJ2-7, with D perhaps TRBD2 (5 bases). The CDR3 is 15 amino acids. The V gene's germline CDR1 is SGHTA and CDR2 FQGNSA. The V gene lost 1 base and the J gene lost 3 bases, with 13 bases spanning the gap. The CDR3 protein is CASSLVDGGFYEQYF. CDR3 DNA sequence: TGTGCCAGCAGCTTAGTGGACGGAGGATTCTACGAGCAGTACTTC.

The chain is built from TRBV10-1 and TRBJ2-5; TRBD2 is a possible D gene (6 bases). The length of the CDR3 is 14 residues. Germline V gene data show CDR1 as WNHNN and CDR2 as SYGVQD (reference sequence). V gave up 0 bases and J gave up 4 bases, with 9 bases separating them. The CDR3 spells CASSESSGRETQYF. Written as DNA, the CDR3 is TGCGCCAGCAGTGAGTCTAGCGGACGAGAGACCCAGTACTTC.